The next 27 T cell receptor beta chains were all read from a single sample in a study of blood T cell repertoires in COVID-19. Assay used: immunoSEQ multiplex PCR; TCRdb lists only in-frame clones, some missing. The data contain some 5,900 clones, almost 90% of them seen just once; the ten biggest clones take up nearly 6%. The sample consisted of peripheral blood. Every receptor here comes from a man aged 55 to 69 with acute or convalescent COVID-19.

The V and J genes are TRBV27 and TRBJ2-3, with unresolved D. This CDR3 spans 13 amino acids. Germline assignment: CDR1 MNHEY and CDR2 SMNVEV (reference sequence). V shed 7 bases and J shed 2 bases, with 10 bases lying between them. The CDR3 loop is CASTSGYTDTQYF. CDR3 bases: TGTGCCAGCACGAGTGGTTACACAGATACGCAGTATTTT.

This clone came up a few times. The chain uses TRBV5-1 and TRBJ2-5, with 10 nucleotides matching TRBD2. Germline V CDR1 and CDR2: SGHRS, YFSETQ. V lost 0 bases to trimming and J lost 2 bases; unmatched junction nucleotides: 4. The CDR3 covers 16 residues. The CDR3 coding sequence is TGCGCCAGCAGCTTGGGGGCTAGCGGGGGTCAAGAGACCCAGTACTTC. Its protein is CASSLGASGGQETQYF. The full variable domain, completed using reference TRBV5-1 and TRBJ2-5, is KAGVTQTPRYLIKTRGQQVTLSCSPISGHRSVSWYQQTPGQGLQFLFEYFSETQRNKGNFPGRFSGRQFSNSRSEMNVSTLELGDSALYLCASSLGASGGQETQYFGPGTRLLVL.

V is TRBV6-5 and J is TRBJ2-1; D might be TRBD2 (5 bases). The CDR3 is 13 amino acids. V lost 2 bases to trimming and J lost 9 bases, with 11 bases between them. Germline CDR1 is MNHEY and CDR2 is SVGAGI. The CDR3 DNA reads TGTGCCAGCAGTTACCGGGGTACGGGTGAGCAGTTCTTC. This encodes CASSYRGTGEQFF.

The rearrangement links TRBV5-8 to TRBJ2-3, with 9 bases aligning to TRBD1. CDR1 and CDR2 from the germline V gene are SGHTS and YDEGEE. Trimming took 5 bases from V and 2 from J; bases not matched to a gene: 9. The CDR3 is 16 amino acids. The CDR3 nucleotides are TGTGCCAGCAGAGACATAAGGACAGGGGCCACAGATACGCAGTATTTT. Residues: CASRDIRTGATDTQYF.

The chain combines TRBV10-3 with TRBJ1-1, with D unclear. V lost 4 bases, J lost 0 bases, and 6 bases lay in between. The V gene's germline CDR1 is ENHRY and CDR2 SYGVKD. This CDR3 is built from 13 residues. Here the CDR3 DNA reads TGTGCCATCAGTGTTGGAGTGAACACTGAAGCTTTCTTT. Translated, it gives CAISVGVNTEAFF.

V usage is TRBV2 and J usage is TRBJ2-3; possibly TRBD1 for D (6 bases). CDR1 is SNHLY and CDR2 is FYNNEI in the germline V gene. Trimming pared 3 bases from V and 5 bases from J, leaving 15 bases between. The CDR3 runs to 15 residues. The CDR3 protein is CASSDGQGPQDTQYF. Here the CDR3 DNA reads TGTGCCAGCAGTGACGGTCAGGGGCCACAAGATACGCAGTATTTT.

The rearrangement joins TRBV27 to TRBJ2-5; the match to TRBD1 covers 8 bases. J was trimmed by 7 bases and V by 4 bases; bases with no gene match: 5. This CDR3 comprises 13 residues. From germline, CDR1 is MNHEY and CDR2 SMNVEV (reference sequence). The CDR3 loop is CASSSGGAPTQYF. For the CDR3, the DNA is TGTGCCAGCAGTTCAGGGGGCGCGCCGACCCAGTACTTC.

The V call is TRBV5-1, the J call TRBJ2-7, with 12 nucleotides matching TRBD1. Germline-derived CDR1 and CDR2 are SGHRS and YFSETQ. The length of the CDR3 is 16 residues. The V gene end was trimmed by 3 bases and the J gene end by 4 bases; junction bases not matched to a gene: 8. The CDR3 loop is CASSSNWDRGLYEQYF. In nucleotides, the CDR3 is TGCGCCAGCAGCTCTAACTGGGACAGGGGGCTTTACGAGCAGTACTTC.

The chain is built from TRBV7-8 and TRBJ2-3; D is possibly TRBD1 (6 bases). The CDR3 runs to 17 residues. Trimming shortened V by 0 bases and J by 3 bases, and 16 bases separated the two germline ends. Per germline, CDR1 SGHVS and CDR2 FQNEAQ. The CDR3 nucleotides are TGTGCCAGCAGCTTAGCCAGTGGGGGCCAAAAGACAGATACGCAGTATTTT. It is translated as CASSLASGGQKTDTQYF. The full variable domain, completed using reference TRBV7-8 and TRBJ2-3, is GAGVSQSPRYKVAKRGQDVALRCDPISGHVSLFWYQQALGQGPEFLTYFQNEAQLDKSGLPSDRFFAERPEGSVSTLKIQRTQQEDSAVYLCASSLASGGQKTDTQYFGPGTRLTVL.

The V gene is TRBV28, the J gene TRBJ1-1; no clear D gene. The CDR3 extends over 14 amino acids. The V end was cut by 2 bases, the J end by 0 bases, with 7 bases between. Germline assignment: CDR1 MDHEN and CDR2 SYDVKM. The CDR3 is CASSLETLNTEAFF. The CDR3 bases are TGTGCCAGCAGTTTAGAGACTCTGAACACTGAAGCTTTCTTT. The entire variable domain, with the rest obtained from reference TRBV28 and TRBJ1-1, is as follows: DVKVTQSSRYLVKRTGEKVFLECVQDMDHENMFWYRQDPGLGLRLIYFSYDVKMKEKGDIPEGYSVSREKKERFSLILESASTNQTSMYLCASSLETLNTEAFFGQGTRLTVV.

J is TRBJ1-2 and V is TRBV2, with a possible D match to TRBD1 (6 bases). The V gene's germline CDR1 is SNHLY and CDR2 FYNNEI. The CDR3 is 14 amino acids. Trimming took 1 base from V and 6 from J, leaving 12 bases between them. The CDR3 sequence: CASSEGQGKDGYTF. The CDR3 DNA reads as TGTGCCAGCAGTGAAGGGCAGGGGAAGGATGGCTACACCTTC.

The rearrangement uses TRBV7-9 and TRBJ1-1, with 8 bases that match TRBD1. Per the germline V gene, CDR1 is SEHNR and CDR2 is FQNEAQ (reference sequence). The junction had 13 bases not matched to a gene; V was cut back by 5 bases and J by 2 bases. The CDR3 runs to 17 residues. Here the CDR3 reads CASSQTIGRGRNTEAFF. The CDR3 bases are TGTGCCAGCAGCCAAACCATTGGCAGGGGGCGCAACACTGAAGCTTTCTTT.

This CDR3 reads CASSLGYEGEKLFF. The CDR3 DNA reads as TGTGCCAGCAGCTTAGGATACGAGGGTGAAAAACTGTTTTTT. V and J are TRBV7-9 and TRBJ1-4; D gene uncertain. CDR3 length equals 14 residues. Germline V CDR1 and CDR2: SEHNR, FQNEAQ (reference sequence). With 1 base removed from V and 7 bases from J, the gap between germline ends came to 10 bases.

J is TRBJ1-6 and V is TRBV5-1; tentatively, D is TRBD1 (6 bases). This CDR3 comprises 14 residues. Germline V gene lookup returns CDR1 SGHRS and CDR2 YFSETQ. Trimming cost V 0 bases and J 7 bases, with 8 bases left between them. The DNA for the CDR3 is TGCGCCAGCAGCTTGGGGGGACAAAATTCACCCCTCCACTTT. This sequence encodes CASSLGGQNSPLHF. Full variable domain (rest looked up from reference TRBV5-1 and TRBJ1-6): KAGVTQTPRYLIKTRGQQVTLSCSPISGHRSVSWYQQTPGQGLQFLFEYFSETQRNKGNFPGRFSGRQFSNSRSEMNVSTLELGDSALYLCASSLGGQNSPLHFGNGTRLTVT.

V is TRBV6-1 and J is TRBJ1-4; TRBD1 aligns across 8 bases. Looked up from germline, CDR1 is MNHNS and CDR2 is SASEGT. The CDR3 covers 18 residues. V lost 4 bases to trimming and J lost 8 bases; unmatched junction nucleotides: 18. The CDR3 DNA follows: TGTGCCAGCAGTGTCCTAAGTAAGGGTCAGGGGGCAGGCGAAAAACTGTTTTTT. It specifies CASSVLSKGQGAGEKLFF.

This clone has a single count. The rearrangement joins TRBV4-2 to TRBJ2-3; maybe TRBD1 (5 bases). V shed 0 bases and J shed 0 bases, with 13 bases lying between them. The CDR3 is 17 residues long. CDR1 LGHNA and CDR2 YNFKEQ come from the germline V gene. CDR3 coding DNA: TGTGCCAGCAGCCAAGATAGTTGGACAACTAGCACAGATACGCAGTATTTT. Translated: CASSQDSWTTSTDTQYF.

The J gene is TRBJ1-2, the V gene TRBV15, with D possibly TRBD1 on 5 matching bases. The CDR3 runs to 16 residues. Germline V CDR1 and CDR2: LNHNV, YYDKDF (reference sequence). V lost 0 bases to trimming and J lost 5 bases, with 16 bases between them. In nucleotides, the CDR3 is TGTGCCACCAGCAGAGAATTTTCAGGGTCAGGGTATGGCTACACCTTC. This translates into CATSREFSGSGYGYTF.

V and J are TRBV21-1 and TRBJ2-3; the table's TRBD1 call for D was not verified on the DNA. TRBV21-1 is a recognized pseudogene. The CDR3 loop spans 20 amino acids. Written as DNA, the CDR3 is TGTGCCAGCAGCAAAGGGGGCCCCTACCGACAGAACCGGAGCACAGATACGCAGTATTTT. Amino acids: CASSKGGPYRQNRSTDTQYF.

The chain carries TRBV19 and TRBJ2-5; D unresolved. Germline CDR1 is LNHDA and CDR2 is SQIVND (reference sequence). V lost 6 bases to trimming and J lost 5 bases, with 22 bases between them. The CDR3 runs 16 residues. The CDR3 DNA sequence: TGTGCCAGTAGAAGTAGCCATTTCAGATTTGAGGAGACCCAGTACTTC. Residues: CASRSSHFRFEETQYF.

This chain connects TRBV24-1 to TRBJ2-5; 8 bases match TRBD1. V lost 3 bases, J lost 0 bases, and 2 bases stayed unmatched. CDR3 length: 15 residues. Per the germline V gene, CDR1 is KGHDR and CDR2 is SFDVKD. The DNA for the CDR3 is TGTGCCACCAGTGATACACAGGGGGACCAAGAGACCCAGTACTTC. Its protein is CATSDTQGDQETQYF.

This chain uses TRBV3-1 (or the pseudogene TRBV3-2) with TRBJ1-1; the D gene is possibly TRBD1 (5 bases). The CDR3 runs to 12 residues. Trimming took off 10 bases at V and 4 bases at J, with 13 bases between the two ends. The germline V gene has CDR1 LGHDT and CDR2 YNNKEL (reference sequence). In DNA form, the CDR3 reads TGTGCCACCGGGGGAGGAGGCACTGAAGCTTTCTTT. This codes for CATGGGGTEAFF.

The rearrangement links TRBV28 to TRBJ2-6; 7 bases line up with TRBD1. This CDR3 is 16 amino acids long. Germline V gene lookup returns CDR1 MDHEN and CDR2 SYDVKM. Trimming took 5 bases from V and 4 from J; bases not matched to a gene: 8. Here the CDR3 DNA reads TGTGCCAGCAGTCGCGTCGACAGGGCCGGGGCCAACGTCCTGACTTTC. It specifies CASSRVDRAGANVLTF.

The chain links TRBV24-1 to TRBJ2-1, with 12 positions matching TRBD2. Germline loops: CDR1 KGHDR, CDR2 SFDVKD. This CDR3 is built from 16 residues. J was trimmed by 7 bases and V by 4 bases; bases with no gene match: 7. The CDR3 DNA follows: TGTGCCACCAGTGACCCGGGACTAGCGGGCTGGAATGAGCAGTTCTTC. As protein: CATSDPGLAGWNEQFF.

This sequence joins TRBV4-2 and TRBJ2-7, with D perhaps matching TRBD1 (5 bases). The germline CDR1 and CDR2 sequences are LGHNA and YNFKEQ. CDR3 length: 14 amino acids. Trimming removed 4 bases from V and 4 bases from J, with 14 bases in between. In nucleotides, the CDR3 is TGTGCCAGCAGCCGTGGGGCAGGGAAGTACGAGCAGTACTTC. It specifies CASSRGAGKYEQYF.

The gene calls are TRBV5-1 and TRBJ1-6; D not certain. Trimming took 2 bases from V and 7 from J, leaving 13 bases between them. The CDR3 sequence is 15 residues long. Germline CDR1 SGHRS, CDR2 YFSETQ. The CDR3, as DNA: TGCGCCAGCAGCTTCCACAGATCTTTGAATTCACCCCTCCACTTT. Amino acid sequence: CASSFHRSLNSPLHF.

The V call is TRBV7-2, the J call TRBJ2-3, with 11 bases aligning to TRBD2. The CDR3 sequence is 16 residues long. In germline, CDR1 is SGHTA, CDR2 FQGNSA. V lost 4 bases and J lost 4; bases outside the gene matches: 7. The CDR3 region is CASSSLAGGRPDTQYF. The CDR3 DNA reads TGTGCCAGCAGCTCCTTAGCGGGGGGGCGGCCAGATACGCAGTATTTT.

The V gene is TRBV4-2, the J gene TRBJ2-3; 12 nucleotides align to TRBD2. Germline V gene lookup returns CDR1 LGHNA and CDR2 YNFKEQ. V lost 4 bases, J lost 2 bases, and 4 bases stayed unmatched. This CDR3 is 16 amino acids long. The CDR3 coding sequence is TGTGCCAGCAGCCCCAGACTAGCGGGAGACACAGATACGCAGTATTTT. Translating gives CASSPRLAGDTDTQYF.